Listed here are 18 T cell receptor beta chains from one sample, sequenced in a study of T cells in Graves' hyperthyroidism and ophthalmopathy. The TCR beta CDR3 regions underwent amplification using RNA transcripts as the source. First-round RT-PCR targeting the TCR CDR3 was performed with the HTBI primer set. In TCRdb, the multiplex PCR reads were re-called with MiXCR into one record per CDR3 protein. The sample contains some 500,000 distinct CDR3 sequences, 14% of which appear only once. The source material was blood. The receptors originated from a woman aged 18-30 years with Graves' hyperthyroidism.

The chain is built from TRBV6-2 or TRBV6-3 and TRBJ2-2; D possibly matches TRBD1 or TRBD2 (5 bases each). Germline V lookup: CDR1 MNHEY, CDR2 SVGEGT. The V and J ends lost 7 bases and 6 bases respectively, with 24 bases between them. The CDR3 is 17 residues long. Here the CDR3 reads CASTHLATTRGAGELFF. Here the CDR3 DNA reads TGTGCCAGCACCCACTTGGCGACGACTCGAGGGGCCGGGGAGCTGTTTTTT.

The genes are TRBV19 and TRBJ2-2; 8 nucleotides match TRBD2. The CDR3 totals 14 residues. The germline V gene has CDR1 LNHDA and CDR2 SQIVND (reference sequence). Losses at the gene ends were 5 bases for V and 4 bases for J; bases not matched to a gene: 3. The CDR3 region is CASSRLAITGELFF. For the CDR3, the DNA is TGTGCCAGTAGTCGACTAGCGATCACCGGGGAGCTGTTTTTT.

This clonotype has ten or more counts. This rearrangement joins TRBV6-5 to TRBJ2-1; 8 bases fit TRBD2. In germline, CDR1 is MNHEY, CDR2 SVGAGI. CDR3 size: 15 residues. V was pared by 2 bases and J by 8 bases, with 8 bases of the junction left unmatched. This chain's CDR3 is CASSYGAGGRDEQFF. The CDR3 DNA reads TGTGCCAGCAGTTACGGCGCGGGAGGAAGGGATGAGCAGTTCTTC.

This clonotype was observed at least ten times. The chain couples TRBV19 to TRBJ2-7; 10 bases map to TRBD2. Germline CDR1 reads LNHDA; CDR2 reads SQIVND (reference sequence). The junction had 21 bases not matched to a gene; V was cut back by 7 bases and J by 3 bases. The CDR3 is 19 residues long. CDR3: CASNGGEGLAAPAGYEQYV. The DNA for the CDR3 is TGTGCCAGTAATGGGGGGGAAGGACTAGCGGCGCCGGCGGGCTACGAGCAGTACGTC.

This chain links TRBV10-3 with TRBJ1-6; a possible D gene is TRBD1 (5 bases). The germline V and J ends were trimmed by 6 bases and 4 bases, with 10 bases remaining between them. The CDR3 extends over 14 amino acids. Germline V gives CDR1 ENHRY, CDR2 SYGVKD. CDR3 loop: CAISGTAYNSPLHF. CDR3 nucleotides: TGTGCCATCAGCGGGACCGCTTATAATTCACCCCTCCACTTT.

The V and J genes are TRBV2 and TRBJ2-1; the D gene is possibly TRBD2 (5 bases). V was clipped by 6 bases and J by 4 bases, with 10 bases between them. CDR1 and CDR2 from the germline V gene are SNHLY and FYNNEI. The CDR3 is 13 amino acids. The CDR3 bases are TGTGCCAGCAGGGCCACTAGATACAATGAGCAGTTCTTC. Its translation: CASRATRYNEQFF.

The table lists this clonotype with many counts. The chain links TRBV30 to TRBJ1-4; tentative D call: TRBD1 (5 bases). The CDR3 contains 13 residues. V shed 3 bases and J shed 8 bases, with 13 bases lying between them. CDR1 and CDR2 (germline): GTSNPN, SVGIG (reference sequence). The CDR3 bases are TGTGCCTGGAGGCAGCAGGGTCACGAAAAACTGTTTTTT. Amino acid sequence: CAWRQQGHEKLFF.

This clonotype came up a few times. The chain combines TRBV18 with TRBJ1-1; tentatively, D is TRBD1 (6 bases). CDR3 length equals 17 residues. The V and J ends lost 0 bases and 1 base respectively, with 15 bases between them. In germline, CDR1 is KGHSH, CDR2 LQKENI. The CDR3 is CASSPPSRGARNTEAFF. In nucleotides, the CDR3 is TGTGCCAGCTCACCACCATCACGGGGGGCGAGGAACACTGAAGCTTTCTTT.

This clonotype was seen many times. This chain joins TRBV7-3 and TRBJ2-7; D is undetermined. There are 13 residues in the CDR3. Trimming left V 4 bases short and J 3 bases short, with 10 bases between. Germline CDR1 SGHTA, CDR2 FQGTGA. CDR3 DNA: TGTGCCAGCAGCTCCAGTCCATTCTACGAGCAGTACTTC. Amino acid sequence: CASSSSPFYEQYF.

This clonotype was seen at least ten times. The chain couples TRBV3-1 to TRBJ1-1; no firm D call. Germline values: CDR1 LGHDT, CDR2 YNNKEL (reference sequence). V gave up 6 bases and J gave up 0 bases, with 11 bases separating them. This CDR3 contains 14 residues. As DNA, the CDR3 is TGTGCCAGCAGGGAGGACTACCTGAACACTGAAGCTTTCTTT. It translates to CASREDYLNTEAFF.

Ten or more counts support this clonotype. The chain has TRBV9 and TRBJ1-6; 10 bases map to TRBD1. V was clipped by 2 bases and J by 9 bases; unmatched bases: 11. CDR1 and CDR2 from the germline V gene are SGDLS and YYNGEE. This CDR3 has 17 residues. The CDR3 DNA follows: TGTGCCAGCAGCGTCGATTCCGTGACAGGGGGCGGTTCACCCCTCCACTTT. It codes for CASSVDSVTGGGSPLHF.

This clonotype was counted only a few times. The genes are TRBV19 and TRBJ2-3; 7 positions agree with TRBD2. Germline V gene sequence: CDR1 LNHDA, CDR2 SQIVND (reference sequence). Trimming at V came to 7 bases and at J to 0 bases, leaving 10 bases not matched to a gene. This CDR3 region has 16 residues. The CDR3 DNA follows: TGTGCCAGTATCCACTCGAGCGGGACTAGCACAGATACGCAGTATTTT. It yields the protein CASIHSSGTSTDTQYF.

J is TRBJ1-2 and V is TRBV19; no clear D. There are 14 residues in the CDR3. From germline, CDR1 is LNHDA and CDR2 SQIVND (reference sequence). Trimming cost V 6 bases and J 7 bases, with 18 bases left between them. The CDR3 nucleotides read TGTGCCAGTAGCTCCTTCCCGTCAGGCTTTGGCTACACCTTC. Protein: CASSSFPSGFGYTF.

This clonotype was counted ten times or more. The chain couples TRBV27 to TRBJ1-5; D remains unclear. The CDR3 runs 14 residues. The V and J ends lost 6 bases and 6 bases respectively, with 15 bases between them. Germline lookup yields CDR1 MNHEY and CDR2 SMNVEV (reference sequence). Written as DNA, the CDR3 is TGTGCCAGCAGGGGAATGGGTGGGAGTCAGCCCCAGCATTTT. Translating gives CASRGMGGSQPQHF.

This clonotype was detected many times. The V call is TRBV5-1, the J call TRBJ2-1; TRBD1 or TRBD2 may be the D gene (5 bases each). Germline values: CDR1 SGHRS, CDR2 YFSETQ. V lost 6 bases and J 1 base, leaving 17 bases between the germline ends. The CDR3 contains 16 residues. CDR3 protein: CASTLIGDPSYNEQFF. In DNA form, the CDR3 reads TGCGCCAGCACCCTTATAGGGGACCCGTCCTACAATGAGCAGTTCTTC.

This clonotype was recorded many times. The gene calls are TRBV9 and TRBJ1-2; 7 bases are a match to TRBD1. The junction had 9 bases not matched to a gene; V was cut back by 6 bases and J by 4 bases. The CDR3 runs 14 residues. Germline loops: CDR1 SGDLS, CDR2 YYNGEE. The CDR3 protein is CASTPSGTVYGYTF. CDR3 bases: TGTGCCAGCACCCCCTCAGGGACAGTCTATGGCTACACCTTC.

This clonotype was seen more than once but under ten times. CDR3 sequence reads: CATNTVNTEAFF. The CDR3 region has the DNA TGTGCCACGAATACAGTGAACACTGAAGCTTTCTTT. The chain is built from TRBV10-3 and TRBJ1-1; no definite D call. CDR3 length: 12 amino acids. The V gene's germline CDR1 is ENHRY and CDR2 SYGVKD. Trimming pared 10 bases from V and 0 bases from J, leaving 9 bases between.

The chain joins TRBV7-9 to TRBJ1-4, with D maybe TRBD1 (5 bases). The CDR3 spans 15 residues. CDR1 SEHNR and CDR2 FQNEAQ come from the germline V gene (reference sequence). Deletions cut 5 bases from V and 8 bases from J, with 18 bases between. The CDR3 DNA reads as TGTGCCAGCAGCGGAGATGGGGGGTTACGGGAAAAACTGTTTTTT. Translating it yields CASSGDGGLREKLFF.